The T cell receptor (beta chain) described here comes from a study of T-cell reconstitution after alpha-beta-depleted transplantation in children listed by TCRdb under 2016. Background on the whole study: Using TCR repertoire profiling, the study quantitatively followed how T-cell immune reconstitution unfolded in children after TCRalphabeta/CD19-depleted allogeneic hematopoietic cell transplantation.

Ten or more counts support this clonotype. This clone's antigen is unknown. No qualities accompany the bases; no much larger clone lies one base away. In the paper's terms, the treatment or condition label means: allogeneic hematopoietic cell transplantation with graft depleted of TCRalphabeta T cells and CD19 B cells. Transplant recipients were children who received TCRalphabeta/CD19-depleted allogeneic hematopoietic cell grafts. The protocol used for the library was PCR. TCRdb names Illumina HiSeq 2500 as the instrument used. TCR library preparation used molecular barcoding, with unique molecular identifiers applied to normalize quantification of the TCRbeta repertoire. TCRdb reworked the public reads: Q25 trimming with fastp, MiXCR clone assembly, productive beta chains retained. Rows matching on CDR3 protein sequence are summarized as one entry with the most common DNA and genes. This sample holds over 200,000 distinct CDR3 sequences; roughly a tenth were observed only once. 28% of the sample goes to the ten largest clones.

On the study overall, not on this receptor specifically: In some patients, high TCRbeta diversity at day 60 was attributed to recipient T cells and intrathymic progenitors that had survived conditioning. The apparently early alphabetaT-cell count recovery about two months after transplant was reportedly dependent on only several hundred rapidly expanded clones derived from non-depleted graft cells. Hyperexpanded clone frequencies declined over subsequent months; after one year, T-cell counts and TCRbeta diversity were mostly attributed to newly produced T cells.

The CDR3 goes from the cysteine to the phenylalanine over 13 residues. Solely the CDR3 DNA is kept, with 39 bases framed from the first base. The germline V and J ends show losses of 3 bases and 2 bases respectively, and no gene match explains 3 bases of the junction. The germline V gene (reference sequence) gives CDR1 as DFQATT and CDR2 as SNEGSKA. The receptor was derived from a child in the first two years of life with acute myeloid leukemia, due to receive a stem cell transplant. The material sequenced was PBMCs, taken before TCRalphabeta/CD19-depleted stem cell transplant. Here the chain combines TRBV20-1 and TRBJ2-7, with 8 central nucleotides matching TRBD2. The bases are TGCAGTGCTAGGGGTAGCGGGGCCTACGAGCAGTACTTC. Its coded protein is CSARGSGAYEQYF.